These T cell receptor beta chains were read from a single sample in a study of OX40 agonist ivuxolimab in advanced cancers. Produced via immunoSEQ multiplex PCR; TCRdb's table is partial and in-frame only. The sample carries about 41,000 clones, 75% to 90% recorded once. Sequencing used CD4+ or CD8+ T cells sorted from blood, obtained in a trial of the OX40 agonist ivuxolimab. Receptor source: an adult with an advanced solid tumor such as melanoma, head and neck, liver or kidney cancer. Each CDR3 is given with its conserved first and last residue. The D gene is left open where the match is weak. Expanded clones are given a class, and other clones once, few, many or no size at all.

v_call,j_call,clone_size,d_call,cdr3_nt,cdr3_aa
TRBV4-3,TRBJ2-3,.,.,TGCGCCAGCAGCCTAGGGGTGCAGGGGGGGACAGATACGCAGTATTTT,CASSLGVQGGTDTQYF
TRBV7-3,TRBJ1-5,.,TRBD1,TGTGCCAGCAGCTTAACGGACAGGGCCAATCAGCCCCAGCATTTT,CASSLTDRANQPQHF
TRBV7-3,TRBJ2-2,.,TRBD1,TGTGCCAGCAGCTCTGGACAGGGTCCGAACACCGGGGAGCTGTTTTTT,CASSSGQGPNTGELFF
TRBV11-1,TRBJ2-1,.,TRBD2,TGTGCCAGCAGCTCCGGGACTAGCGGGACCAATGAGCAGTTCTTC,CASSSGTSGTNEQFF
TRBV7-6,TRBJ1-6,.,.,TGTGCCAGCAGCTTGAGGGGCGTTAATTCACCCCTCCACTTT,CASSLRGVNSPLHF
TRBV6-5,TRBJ1-1,.,.,TGTGCCACCAGGGTGGACCAGAACACTGAAGCTTTCTTT,CATRVDQNTEAFF
TRBV27,TRBJ1-1,.,TRBD1,TGTGCCACCGGGGGACAGAACAGGGGGAACACTGAAGCTTTCTTT,CATGGQNRGNTEAFF
TRBV19,TRBJ2-3,.,.,TGTGCCAGTAGGATGGTGGGGGAAGATACGCAGTATTTT,CASRMVGEDTQYF
TRBV18,TRBJ1-2,.,.,TGTGCCAGCTCAGCTCAGCGAGGGGGGGACGGCTACACCTTC,CASSAQRGGDGYTF
TRBV29-1,TRBJ1-1,.,.,TGCGCAGCGTTCCGTCTTCGGGCAGGACTCATGAACACTGAAGCTTTCTTT,CAAFRLRAGLMNTEAFF
TRBV27,TRBJ1-1,.,.,TGTGCCAGCAGTTTATCGGGGGTGGGGAAAGAAGCTTTCTTT,CASSLSGVGKEAFF
TRBV7-2,TRBJ1-5,.,.,TGTGCCAGCAGCTTAGATGGTGGGGGAAGCAATCAGCCCCAGCATTTT,CASSLDGGGSNQPQHF
TRBV11-2,TRBJ2-1,.,.,TGTGCCAGCGGGGGGGCGAACAATGAGCAGTTCTTC,CASGGANNEQFF
TRBV27,TRBJ2-2,few,.,TGTGCCAGCAGTGAAACAGGGAGGGCCGGGGAGCTGTTTTTT,CASSETGRAGELFF
TRBV18,TRBJ1-5,.,.,TGTGCCAGCTCACCAGCAGTTGGCTCCAATCAGCCCCAGCATTTT,CASSPAVGSNQPQHF
TRBV7-9,TRBJ1-1,few,.,TGTGCCAGCAGCTCGGCCGGGAGAACTGAAGCTTTCTTT,CASSSAGRTEAFF
TRBV21-1,TRBJ2-5,.,.,TGTGCCAGCAGCAAAGAGGCAGGGTGGGTGGGGAAAGAGACCCAGTACTTC,CASSKEAGWVGKETQYF
TRBV29-1,TRBJ2-7,.,.,TGCAGCGTTTGGGCATTACCCAGTAACGAGCAGTACTTC,CSVWALPSNEQYF
TRBV7-9,TRBJ2-1,once,.,TGTGCCAGCAGCTTACTAGCTAGTAACTACAATGAGCAGTTCTTC,CASSLLASNYNEQFF
TRBV5-6,TRBJ2-1,.,.,TGTGCCAGCAGCAAGGTGGTTAGCCGCTCCTACAATGAGCAGTTCTTC,CASSKVVSRSYNEQFF
TRBV4-1,TRBJ2-3,.,.,TGCGCCAGCAGCCAAACGGGGAATACGCAGTATTTT,CASSQTGNTQYF
TRBV4-3,TRBJ1-6,medium-sized,.,TGCGCCAGCAGCCAAGTGGAGGATTCACCCCTCCACTTT,CASSQVEDSPLHF